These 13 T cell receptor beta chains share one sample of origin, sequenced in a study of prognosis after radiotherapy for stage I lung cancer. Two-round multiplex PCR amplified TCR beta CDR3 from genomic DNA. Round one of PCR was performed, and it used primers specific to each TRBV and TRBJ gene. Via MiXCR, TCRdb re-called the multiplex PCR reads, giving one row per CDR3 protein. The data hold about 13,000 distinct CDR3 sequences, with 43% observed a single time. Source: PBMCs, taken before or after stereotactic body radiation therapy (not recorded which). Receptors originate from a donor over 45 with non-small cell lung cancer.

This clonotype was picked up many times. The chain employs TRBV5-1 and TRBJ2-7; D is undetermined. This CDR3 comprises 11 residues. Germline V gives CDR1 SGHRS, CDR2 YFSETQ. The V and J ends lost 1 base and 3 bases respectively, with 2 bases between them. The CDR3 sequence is CASSLNYEQYF. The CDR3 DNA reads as TGCGCCAGCAGCTTGAACTACGAGCAGTACTTC.

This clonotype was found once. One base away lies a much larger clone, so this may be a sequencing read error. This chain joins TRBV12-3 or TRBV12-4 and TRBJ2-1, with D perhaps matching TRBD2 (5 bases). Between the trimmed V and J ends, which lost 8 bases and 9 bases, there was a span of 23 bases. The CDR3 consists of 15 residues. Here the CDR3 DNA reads TGTGCCAGCGGGCCCGTGGTAACGGGAAAGGGTGAGCAGTTCTTC. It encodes CASGPVVTGKGEQFF.

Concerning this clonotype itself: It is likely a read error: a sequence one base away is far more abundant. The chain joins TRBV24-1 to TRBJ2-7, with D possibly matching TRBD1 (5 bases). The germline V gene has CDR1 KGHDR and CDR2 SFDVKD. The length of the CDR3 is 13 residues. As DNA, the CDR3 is TGTGCCACCAGTGGTCCGGACATATCCCTATACGCCTTC. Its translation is CATSGPDISLYAF.

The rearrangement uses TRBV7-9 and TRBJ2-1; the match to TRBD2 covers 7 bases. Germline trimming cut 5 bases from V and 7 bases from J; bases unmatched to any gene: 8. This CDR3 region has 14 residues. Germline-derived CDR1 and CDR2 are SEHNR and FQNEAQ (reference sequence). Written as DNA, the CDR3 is TGTGCCAGCAGCGAGTCCTGGCGGGAGAATGAGCAGTTCTTC. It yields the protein CASSESWRENEQFF.

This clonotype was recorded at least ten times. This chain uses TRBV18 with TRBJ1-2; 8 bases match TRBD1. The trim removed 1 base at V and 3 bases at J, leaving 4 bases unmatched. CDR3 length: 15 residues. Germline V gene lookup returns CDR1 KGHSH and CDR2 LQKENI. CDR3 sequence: CASSPQQGADYGYTF. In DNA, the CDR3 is TGTGCCAGCTCACCACAGCAGGGGGCGGACTATGGCTACACCTTC.

DNA for the CDR3: TGCAGTGCTAGCAGGGTCCAGCGCCACACAGATACGCAGTATTTT. Encoded protein: CSASRVQRHTDTQYF. V gene TRBV20-1 combines with J gene TRBJ2-3, with D perhaps matching TRBD1 (5 bases). V was trimmed by 3 bases and J by 2 bases, leaving 15 bases between them. The CDR3 contains 15 residues. Germline CDR1 reads DFQATT; CDR2 reads SNEGSKA (reference sequence).

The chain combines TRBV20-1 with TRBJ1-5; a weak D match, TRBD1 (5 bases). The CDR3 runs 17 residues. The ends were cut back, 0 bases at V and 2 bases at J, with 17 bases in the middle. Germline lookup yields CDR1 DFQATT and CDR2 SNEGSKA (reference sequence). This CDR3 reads CSARDGAGGMGNQPQHF. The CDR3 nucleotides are TGCAGTGCTAGAGATGGGGCAGGAGGTATGGGCAATCAGCCCCAGCATTTT.

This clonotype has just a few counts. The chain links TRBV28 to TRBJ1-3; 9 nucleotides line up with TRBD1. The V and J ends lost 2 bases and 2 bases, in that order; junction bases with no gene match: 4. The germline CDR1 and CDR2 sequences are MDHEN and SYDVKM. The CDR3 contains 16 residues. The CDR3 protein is CASSLEGQGAGNTIYF. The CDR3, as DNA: TGTGCCAGCAGTTTAGAGGGACAGGGTGCTGGAAACACCATATATTTT.

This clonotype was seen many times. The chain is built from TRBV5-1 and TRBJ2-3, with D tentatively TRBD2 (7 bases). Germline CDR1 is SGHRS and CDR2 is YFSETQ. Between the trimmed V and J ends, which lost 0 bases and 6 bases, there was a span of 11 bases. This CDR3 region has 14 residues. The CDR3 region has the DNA TGCGCCAGCAGCTTGGAGGGGGGGCCTGATACGCAGTATTTT. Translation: CASSLEGGPDTQYF. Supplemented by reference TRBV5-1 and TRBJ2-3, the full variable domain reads KAGVTQTPRYLIKTRGQQVTLSCSPISGHRSVSWYQQTPGQGLQFLFEYFSETQRNKGNFPGRFSGRQFSNSRSEMNVSTLELGDSALYLCASSLEGGPDTQYFGPGTRLTVL.

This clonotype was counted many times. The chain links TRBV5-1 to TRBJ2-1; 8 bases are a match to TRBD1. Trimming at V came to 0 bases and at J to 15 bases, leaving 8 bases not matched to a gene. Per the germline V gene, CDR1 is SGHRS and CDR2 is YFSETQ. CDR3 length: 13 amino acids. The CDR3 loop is CASSLGGGTGSFF. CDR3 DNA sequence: TGCGCCAGCAGCTTGGGAGGGGGGACAGGTTCGTTCTTC. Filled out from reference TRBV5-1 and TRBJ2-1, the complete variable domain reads KAGVTQTPRYLIKTRGQQVTLSCSPISGHRSVSWYQQTPGQGLQFLFEYFSETQRNKGNFPGRFSGRQFSNSRSEMNVSTLELGDSALYLCASSLGGGTGSFFGPGTRLTVL.

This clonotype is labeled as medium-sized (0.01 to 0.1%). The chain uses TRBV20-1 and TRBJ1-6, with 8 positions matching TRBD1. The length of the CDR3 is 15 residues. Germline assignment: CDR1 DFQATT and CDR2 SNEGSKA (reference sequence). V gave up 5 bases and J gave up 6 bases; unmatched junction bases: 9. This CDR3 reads CSAHLRDRINSPLHF. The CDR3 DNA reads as TGCAGTGCTCACCTCAGGGACAGGATTAATTCACCCCTCCACTTT.

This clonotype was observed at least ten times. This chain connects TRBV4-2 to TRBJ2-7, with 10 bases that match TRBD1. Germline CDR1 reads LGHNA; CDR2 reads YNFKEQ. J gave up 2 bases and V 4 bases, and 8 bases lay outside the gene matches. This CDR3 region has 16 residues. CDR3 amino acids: CASSLRPGTGAYEQYF. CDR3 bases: TGTGCCAGCAGCCTTAGGCCCGGGACAGGGGCCTACGAGCAGTACTTC.

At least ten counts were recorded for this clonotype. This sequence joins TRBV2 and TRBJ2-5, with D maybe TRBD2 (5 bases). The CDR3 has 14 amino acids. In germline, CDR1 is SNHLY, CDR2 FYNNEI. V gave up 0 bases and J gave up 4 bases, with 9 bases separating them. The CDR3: CASSEALAGETQYF. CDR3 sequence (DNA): TGTGCCAGCAGTGAAGCGCTTGCGGGAGAGACCCAGTACTTC.